This entry lists 18 T cell receptor beta chains sequenced from one sample in a study of T cells in tuberculosis. Measured with immunoSEQ multiplex PCR; TCRdb has only the in-frame clones, and not every one. The table has about 50,000 clones, more than 90% seen once. Specified time point: new active TB diagnosis, blood taken before or within 7 days of starting treatment. This specimen consisted of PBMCs, obtained at tuberculosis diagnosis. These receptors all stem from an adult with tuberculosis.

The V call is TRBV29-1, the J call TRBJ2-7; a weak D match, TRBD1 (6 bases). This CDR3 contains 11 residues. V dropped 4 bases and J dropped 2 bases, with 6 bases sitting between them. The germline gives CDR1 SQVTM, CDR2 ANQGSEA. Here the CDR3 reads CSVGTAYEQYF. The CDR3 DNA follows: TGCAGCGTTGGGACAGCCTACGAGCAGTACTTC.

The V gene is TRBV6-1, the J gene TRBJ1-3; no reliable D call. The V end was cut by 2 bases, the J end by 0 bases, with 8 bases between. CDR1 is MNHNS and CDR2 is SASEGT in the germline V gene. The CDR3 length is 15 residues. The chain's CDR3 is CASSETPGSGNTIYF. The CDR3 DNA follows: TGTGCCAGCAGTGAAACACCAGGCTCTGGAAACACCATATATTTT.

V is TRBV5-1 and J is TRBJ2-3; 7 bases match TRBD1. The ends lost 4 bases at V and 0 bases at J; junction bases unmatched: 5. Germline CDR1 reads SGHRS; CDR2 reads YFSETQ. The CDR3 runs 15 residues. In DNA, the CDR3 is TGCGCCAGCAGCCTAGGACAGGATAGCACAGATACGCAGTATTTT. Translating it yields CASSLGQDSTDTQYF.

This clone showed up just a few times. The chain carries TRBV2 and TRBJ2-7, with 10 bases aligning to TRBD1. Per germline, CDR1 SNHLY and CDR2 FYNNEI. This CDR3 has 14 amino acids. With 4 bases clipped from V and 3 bases from J, the junction kept 3 bases outside the gene matches. This CDR3 is CASSVTGGNYEQYF. In DNA form, the CDR3 reads TGTGCCAGCAGTGTGACAGGGGGCAACTACGAGCAGTACTTC.

This rearrangement joins TRBV13 to TRBJ1-2; D unclear. Germline assignment: CDR1 PRHDT and CDR2 FYEKMQ (reference sequence). The CDR3 is 14 residues long. Trimming pared 1 base from V and 1 base from J, leaving 7 bases between. The chain's CDR3 is CASSLERGNYGYTF. The CDR3 DNA reads as TGTGCCAGCAGCTTAGAGCGGGGTAACTATGGCTACACCTTC. The full variable domain, in which reference TRBV13 and TRBJ1-2 provide the parts outside the CDR3, is AAGVIQSPRHLIKEKRETATLKCYPIPRHDTVYWYQQGPGQDPQFLISFYEKMQSDKGSIPDRFSAQQFSDYHSELNMSSLELGDSALYFCASSLERGNYGYTFGSGTRLTVV.

V usage is TRBV5-8 and J usage is TRBJ2-7, with D possibly TRBD1 on 5 matching bases. The CDR3 is 13 amino acids. The V end lost 4 bases, the J end lost 2 bases, and 10 bases lay between the germline ends. Germline CDR1 is SGHTS and CDR2 is YDEGEE. Written as DNA, the CDR3 is TGTGCCAGCAGCCCCCAGGGTCCCTACGAGCAGTACTTC. Protein sequence: CASSPQGPYEQYF.

The chain carries TRBV5-1 and TRBJ1-4, with D uncertain. V was pared by 0 bases and J by 6 bases, with 12 bases between. This CDR3 is 15 amino acids long. Germline CDR1 SGHRS, CDR2 YFSETQ. The CDR3 region has the DNA TGCGCCAGCAGCTTGGCCGGGGTGGGCGATGAAAAACTGTTTTTT. This encodes CASSLAGVGDEKLFF.

This clone was seen only a few times. The chain combines TRBV5-1 with TRBJ1-1; D is unclear. Germline V gene sequence: CDR1 SGHRS, CDR2 YFSETQ. CDR3 length: 12 residues. Trimming took 2 bases from V and 5 from J, leaving 7 bases between them. The CDR3 sequence: CASSLRGTEAFF. In nucleotides, the CDR3 is TGCGCCAGCAGCTTACGGGGAACTGAAGCTTTCTTT.

V is TRBV6-1 and J is TRBJ2-7; 9 bases are shared with TRBD1. V dropped 4 bases and J dropped 5; count of bases not matched to a gene: 9. Per germline, CDR1 MNHNS and CDR2 SASEGT. CDR3 length: 15 amino acids. This chain's CDR3 is CASSARDRVNHEQYF. Written as DNA, the CDR3 is TGTGCCAGCAGTGCTAGGGACAGGGTCAACCACGAGCAGTACTTC.

This chain connects TRBV7-2 to TRBJ2-1, with TRBD2 matching over 8 bases. Germline values: CDR1 SGHTA, CDR2 FQGNSA. The CDR3 extends over 16 amino acids. Unmatched junction bases numbered 13, after V lost 5 bases and J lost 7 bases. The CDR3 region has the DNA TGTGCCAGCAGCCCCGAAACCGGGACTAGGCTTAATGAGCAGTTCTTC. Protein product: CASSPETGTRLNEQFF.

The chain has TRBV7-8 and TRBJ2-7, with D maybe TRBD2 (6 bases). With 4 bases removed from V and 0 bases from J, the gap between germline ends came to 16 bases. Germline-derived CDR1 and CDR2 are SGHVS and FQNEAQ. The CDR3 is 16 residues long. The CDR3 spells CASSSLSGLFSYEQYF. The CDR3 DNA follows: TGTGCCAGCAGCTCGTTAAGCGGGTTGTTCTCCTACGAGCAGTACTTC.

The chain combines TRBV7-9 with TRBJ2-7; 8 bases align to TRBD2. Germline lookup yields CDR1 SEHNR and CDR2 FQNEAQ (reference sequence). The CDR3 is 14 residues long. Trimming removed 2 bases from V and 5 bases from J; junction bases left unmatched: 5. CDR3: CASSLSQRENEQYF. The DNA for the CDR3 is TGTGCCAGCAGCTTAAGCCAGCGGGAGAACGAGCAGTACTTC.

This chain uses TRBV9 with TRBJ2-1; 8 nucleotides line up with TRBD2. The J segment lost 10 bases and the V segment lost 1 base, leaving 10 bases of the junction unmatched. The CDR3 consists of 15 residues. The germline CDR1 and CDR2 sequences are SGDLS and YYNGEE. The DNA for the CDR3 is TGTGCCAGCAGCGTATTCGTAGCGGGATTATCGGAGCAGTTCTTC. The encoded protein is CASSVFVAGLSEQFF.

The J gene is TRBJ1-1, the V gene TRBV19, with D perhaps TRBD1 (5 bases). V gave up 4 bases and J gave up 1 base, with 10 bases separating them. Germline CDR1 and CDR2: LNHDA and SQIVND (reference sequence). The CDR3 runs to 14 residues. Here the CDR3 reads CASSRGGWNTEAFF. The CDR3 region has the DNA TGTGCCAGTAGTAGGGGGGGTTGGAACACTGAAGCTTTCTTT. The entire variable domain, with the rest obtained from reference TRBV19 and TRBJ1-1, is as follows: DGGITQSPKYLFRKEGQNVTLSCEQNLNHDAMYWYRQDPGQGLRLIYYSQIVNDFQKGDIAEGYSVSREKKESFPLTVTSAQKNPTAFYLCASSRGGWNTEAFFGQGTRLTVV.

The rearrangement uses TRBV4-2 and TRBJ2-3; tentative D call: TRBD2 (6 bases). Germline assignment: CDR1 LGHNA and CDR2 YNFKEQ. This CDR3 spans 13 amino acids. Trimming took 5 bases from V and 5 from J, leaving 11 bases between them. The CDR3 nucleotides read TGTGCCAGCAGCTACCTGGGACTAGATACGCAGTATTTT. Its protein is CASSYLGLDTQYF.

The CDR3 nucleotides read TGCGCCAGCACCTCTAGCGGGAGTGCGGGTGAGCAGTTCTTC. Amino acid sequence: CASTSSGSAGEQFF. This chain links TRBV5-1 with TRBJ2-1; 10 positions agree with TRBD2. V was pared by 6 bases and J by 9 bases, with 9 bases of the junction left unmatched. Looked up from germline, CDR1 is SGHRS and CDR2 is YFSETQ. CDR3 length: 14 amino acids.

The CDR3 is CASSFLLRDTGSKEQYF. For the CDR3, the DNA is TGTGCCAGCAGCTTTCTCCTCCGGGACACAGGCTCTAAAGAGCAGTACTTC. This rearrangement joins TRBV28 to TRBJ2-7; possibly TRBD1 for D (6 bases). The V end was cut by 6 bases, the J end by 7 bases, with 28 bases between. Germline lookup yields CDR1 MDHEN and CDR2 SYDVKM. The CDR3 contains 17 residues.

This sequence joins TRBV30 and TRBJ1-2; TRBD1 aligns across 9 bases. From germline, CDR1 is GTSNPN and CDR2 SVGIG (reference sequence). The CDR3 runs to 15 residues. V lost 3 bases to trimming and J lost 1 base; unmatched junction nucleotides: 6. CDR3 residues: CAWRSQGAGNYGYTF. Written as DNA, the CDR3 is TGTGCCTGGAGGTCACAGGGGGCGGGTAACTATGGCTACACCTTC.